The source of this T cell receptor beta chain is a study of T cells in Graves' hyperthyroidism and ophthalmopathy. CDR3 size: 14 residues. Germline CDR1 and CDR2: SGDLS and YYNGEE. V was pared by 4 bases and J by 3 bases, with 14 bases between. Ophthalmopathy patients all had a Clinical Activity Score of at least 3, a NOSPECS grade of at least 4 and disease under 3 months old. Lactation, pregnancy, other autoimmune disease or uncontrolled infection excluded patients. Researchers amplified the TCR beta CDR3 regions from RNA transcripts. Primed by the HTBI set, a first-round RT-PCR was run on the TCR CDR3. Each CDR3 protein gets one entry after TCRdb re-called the multiplex PCR reads with MiXCR. The sample comprises 400,000 or so distinct CDR3 sequences, roughly 13% of which are singletons, and approximately 29% rests with the top ten.

Sequencing used blood. This chain uses TRBV9 with TRBJ2-7; D possibly corresponds to TRBD2 (6 bases). This receptor was identified in a man between 45 and 60 years old with Graves' ophthalmopathy. The CDR3 region is CASSTTSSDYEQYF. CDR3 nucleotide sequence: TGTGCCAGCAGCACAACTAGCTCCGACTACGAGCAGTACTTC.